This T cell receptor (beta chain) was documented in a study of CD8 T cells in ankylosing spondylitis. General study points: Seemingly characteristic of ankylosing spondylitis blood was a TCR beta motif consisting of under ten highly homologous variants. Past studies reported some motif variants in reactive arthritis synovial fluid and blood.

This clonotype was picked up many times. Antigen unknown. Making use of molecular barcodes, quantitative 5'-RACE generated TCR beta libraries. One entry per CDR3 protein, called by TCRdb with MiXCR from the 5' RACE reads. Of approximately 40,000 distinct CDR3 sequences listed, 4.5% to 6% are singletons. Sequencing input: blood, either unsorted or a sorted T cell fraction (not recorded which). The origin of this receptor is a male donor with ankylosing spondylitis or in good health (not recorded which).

CDR3 loop: CATSVGLAETQYF. CDR3 nucleotide sequence: TGTGCCACCAGCGTCGGGCTAGCGGAGACCCAGTACTTC. The chain joins TRBV15 to TRBJ2-5; D may be TRBD2 (6 bases). Looked up from germline, CDR1 is LNHNV and CDR2 is YYDKDF (reference sequence). Trimming stripped 5 bases from V and 5 bases from J, with 12 bases between. This CDR3 has 13 amino acids.